This T cell receptor beta chain emerged from a study of T cells in Graves' hyperthyroidism and ophthalmopathy. General study points: Ophthalmopathy could be told apart from stable hyperthyroidism with a 13 V-J model.

This CDR3 has 17 residues. The J segment lost 8 bases and the V segment lost 5 bases, leaving 15 bases of the junction unmatched. The germline CDR1 and CDR2 sequences are SGHTA and FQGTGA. This clonotype was counted ten times or more. Antigen specificity is unknown. Graves' hyperthyroidism is called stable when ophthalmopathy does not progress within 18 months. Patients between 18 and 65 years old had hyperthyroidism, newly diagnosed and lasting under 2 months. Each diagnosis drew on symptoms, thyroxine, TRAb, thyroid ultrasound and orbital computed tomography findings. RNA transcripts yielded amplified TCR beta CDR3 regions. TCR CDR3 underwent first-round RT-PCR with the HTBI primer set. MiXCR, run by TCRdb on the multiplex PCR reads, gives a single entry per CDR3 protein. The profile shows approximately 640,000 distinct CDR3 sequences, roughly a sixth of them singletons.

This receptor was taken from a man aged 50 or older with Graves' hyperthyroidism. Sequenced sample: blood. This sequence joins TRBV7-3 and TRBJ2-1, with TRBD2 matching 10 bases. The chain's CDR3 is CASSRQGLAGESDEQFF. As DNA, the CDR3 is TGTGCCAGCAGCCGACAGGGTCTAGCGGGAGAATCGGATGAGCAGTTCTTC.